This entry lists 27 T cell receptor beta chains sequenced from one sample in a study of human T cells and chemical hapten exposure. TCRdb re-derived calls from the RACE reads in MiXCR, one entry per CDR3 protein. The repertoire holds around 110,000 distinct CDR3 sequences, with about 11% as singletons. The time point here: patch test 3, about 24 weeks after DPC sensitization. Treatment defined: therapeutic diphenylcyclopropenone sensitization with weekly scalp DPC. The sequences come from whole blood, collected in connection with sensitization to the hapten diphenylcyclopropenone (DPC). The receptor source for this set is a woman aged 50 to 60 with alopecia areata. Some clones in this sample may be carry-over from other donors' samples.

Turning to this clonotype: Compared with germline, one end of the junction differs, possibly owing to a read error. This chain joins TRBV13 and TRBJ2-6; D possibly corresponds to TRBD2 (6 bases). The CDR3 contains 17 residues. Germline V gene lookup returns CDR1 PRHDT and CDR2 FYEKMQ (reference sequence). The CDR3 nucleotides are TGTGCCAGCAGCTTAGGTCGGGGGACCTCTCGGGCCAACGTCCTGACTTTC. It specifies CASSLGRGTSRANVLTF.

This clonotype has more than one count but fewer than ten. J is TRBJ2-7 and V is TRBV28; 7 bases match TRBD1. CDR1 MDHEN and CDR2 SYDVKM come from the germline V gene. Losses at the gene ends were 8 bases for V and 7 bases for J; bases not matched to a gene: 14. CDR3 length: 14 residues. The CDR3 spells CASGGTTGSMEQYF. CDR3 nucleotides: TGTGCCAGCGGGGGAACGACAGGGAGTATGGAGCAGTACTTC.

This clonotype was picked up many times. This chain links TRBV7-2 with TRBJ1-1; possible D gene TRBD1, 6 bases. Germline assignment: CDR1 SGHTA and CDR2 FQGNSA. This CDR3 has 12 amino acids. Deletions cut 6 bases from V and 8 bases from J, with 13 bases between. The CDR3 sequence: CASSQTGREAFF. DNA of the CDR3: TGTGCCAGCAGTCAGACAGGTCGGGAAGCTTTCTTT.

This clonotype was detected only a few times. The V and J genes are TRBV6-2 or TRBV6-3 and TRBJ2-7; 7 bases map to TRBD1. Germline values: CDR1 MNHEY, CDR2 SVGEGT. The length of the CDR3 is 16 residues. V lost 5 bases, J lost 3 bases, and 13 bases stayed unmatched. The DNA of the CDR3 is TGTGCCAGCAGTCCACCGCCGGGACAGACTAACTACGAGCAGTACTTC. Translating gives CASSPPPGQTNYEQYF.

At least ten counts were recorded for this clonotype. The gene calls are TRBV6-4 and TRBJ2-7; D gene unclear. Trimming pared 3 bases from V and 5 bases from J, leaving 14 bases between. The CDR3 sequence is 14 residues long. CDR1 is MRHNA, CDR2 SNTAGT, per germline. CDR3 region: CASSDPRPNDEQYF. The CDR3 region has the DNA TGTGCCAGCAGTGATCCCCGGCCCAATGACGAGCAGTACTTC.

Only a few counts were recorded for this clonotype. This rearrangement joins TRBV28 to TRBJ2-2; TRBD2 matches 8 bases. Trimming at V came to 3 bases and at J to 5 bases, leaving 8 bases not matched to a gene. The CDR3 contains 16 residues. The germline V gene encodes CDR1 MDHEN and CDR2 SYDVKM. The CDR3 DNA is TGTGCCAGCAGTTTTCCCGGGAGGGCAGGTACCGGGGAGCTGTTTTTT. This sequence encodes CASSFPGRAGTGELFF.

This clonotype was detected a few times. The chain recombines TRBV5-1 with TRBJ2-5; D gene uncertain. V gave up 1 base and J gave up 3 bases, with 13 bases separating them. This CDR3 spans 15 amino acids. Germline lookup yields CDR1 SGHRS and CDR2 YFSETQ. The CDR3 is CASSLYTRSKETQYF. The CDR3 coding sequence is TGCGCCAGCAGCTTGTACACCCGCTCCAAAGAGACCCAGTACTTC.

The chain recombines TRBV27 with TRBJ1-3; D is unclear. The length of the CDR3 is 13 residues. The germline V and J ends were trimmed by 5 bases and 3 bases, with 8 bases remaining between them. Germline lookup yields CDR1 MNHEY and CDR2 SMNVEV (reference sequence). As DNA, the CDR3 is TGTGCCAGCAGTCAGAACCTTGGAAACACCATATATTTT. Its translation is CASSQNLGNTIYF.

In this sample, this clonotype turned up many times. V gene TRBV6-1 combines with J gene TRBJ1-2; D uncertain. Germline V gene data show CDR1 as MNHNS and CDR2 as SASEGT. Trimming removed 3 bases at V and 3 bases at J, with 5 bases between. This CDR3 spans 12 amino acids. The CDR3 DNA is TGTGCCAGCAGTGACGGATACTATGGCTACACCTTC. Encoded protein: CASSDGYYGYTF.

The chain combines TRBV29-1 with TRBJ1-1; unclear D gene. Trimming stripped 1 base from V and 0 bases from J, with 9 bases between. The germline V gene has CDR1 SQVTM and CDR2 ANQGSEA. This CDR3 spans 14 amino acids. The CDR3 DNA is TGCAGCGTTGAAGTCGGGAGCATGAACACTGAAGCTTTCTTT. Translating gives CSVEVGSMNTEAFF.

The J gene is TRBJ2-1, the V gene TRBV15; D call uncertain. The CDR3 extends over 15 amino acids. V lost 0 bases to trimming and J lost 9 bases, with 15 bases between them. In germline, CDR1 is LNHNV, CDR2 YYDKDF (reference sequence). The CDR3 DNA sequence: TGTGCCACCAGCAGAGATAGGACCACCGGCGGTGAGCAGTTCTTC. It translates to CATSRDRTTGGEQFF.

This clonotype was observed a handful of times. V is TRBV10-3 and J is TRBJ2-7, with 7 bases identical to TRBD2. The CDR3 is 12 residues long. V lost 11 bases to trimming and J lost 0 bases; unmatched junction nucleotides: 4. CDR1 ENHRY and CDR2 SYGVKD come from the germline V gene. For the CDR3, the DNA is TGTGCCGTGGGGGACTACTCCTACGAGCAGTACTTC. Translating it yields CAVGDYSYEQYF.

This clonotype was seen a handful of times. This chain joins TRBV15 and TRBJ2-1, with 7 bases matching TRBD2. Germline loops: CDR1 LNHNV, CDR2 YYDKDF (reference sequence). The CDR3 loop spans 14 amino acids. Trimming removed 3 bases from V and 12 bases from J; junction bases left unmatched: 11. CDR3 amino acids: CATSSVLGGVGQFF. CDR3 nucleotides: TGTGCCACCAGCAGCGTCCTGGGGGGGGTAGGGCAGTTCTTC.

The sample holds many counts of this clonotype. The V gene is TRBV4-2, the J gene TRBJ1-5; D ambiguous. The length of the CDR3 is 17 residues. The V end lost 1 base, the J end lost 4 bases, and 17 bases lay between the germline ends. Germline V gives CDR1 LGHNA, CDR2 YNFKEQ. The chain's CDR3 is CASSQAAQAAPNQPQHF. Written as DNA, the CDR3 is TGTGCCAGCAGCCAAGCCGCGCAGGCAGCTCCTAATCAGCCCCAGCATTTT.

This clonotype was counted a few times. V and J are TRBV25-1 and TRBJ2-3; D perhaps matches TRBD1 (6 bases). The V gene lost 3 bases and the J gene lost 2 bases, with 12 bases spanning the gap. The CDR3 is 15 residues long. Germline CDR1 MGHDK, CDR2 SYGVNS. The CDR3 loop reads CASSDAGVPTDTQYF. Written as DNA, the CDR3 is TGTGCCAGCAGTGATGCAGGGGTTCCCACAGATACGCAGTATTTT. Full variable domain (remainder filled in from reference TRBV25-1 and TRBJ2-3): EADIYQTPRYLVIGTGKKITLECSQTMGHDKMYWYQQDPGMELHLIHYSYGVNSTEKGDLSSESTVSRIRTEHFPLTLESARPSHTSQYLCASSDAGVPTDTQYFGPGTRLTVL.

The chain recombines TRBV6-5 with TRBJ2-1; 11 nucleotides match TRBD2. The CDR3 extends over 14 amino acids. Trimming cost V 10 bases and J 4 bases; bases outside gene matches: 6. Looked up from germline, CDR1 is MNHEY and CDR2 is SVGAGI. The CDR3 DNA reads TGTGCCACCGAGACTAGCGGGGCGTACAATGAGCAGTTCTTC. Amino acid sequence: CATETSGAYNEQFF.

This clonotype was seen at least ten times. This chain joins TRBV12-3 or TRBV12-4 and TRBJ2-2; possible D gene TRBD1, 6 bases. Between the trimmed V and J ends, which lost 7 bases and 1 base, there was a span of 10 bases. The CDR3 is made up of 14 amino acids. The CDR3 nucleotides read TGTGCCAGCAAACCGACAGGGAACACCGGGGAGCTGTTTTTT. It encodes CASKPTGNTGELFF.

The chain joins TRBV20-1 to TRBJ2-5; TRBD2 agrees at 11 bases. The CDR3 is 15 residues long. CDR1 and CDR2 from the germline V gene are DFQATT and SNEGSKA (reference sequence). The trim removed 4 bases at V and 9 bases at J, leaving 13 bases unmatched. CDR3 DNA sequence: TGCAGTGCTACCCCTAGCGGGAGGAGTTGGGACGCCCAGTACTTC. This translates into CSATPSGRSWDAQYF.

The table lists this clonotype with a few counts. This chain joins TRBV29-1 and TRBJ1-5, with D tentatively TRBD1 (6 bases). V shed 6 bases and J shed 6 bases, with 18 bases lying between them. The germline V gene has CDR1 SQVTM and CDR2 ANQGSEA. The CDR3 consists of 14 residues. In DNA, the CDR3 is TGCAGCGTCGCCAGGGGAGGGGCGGGTCAGCCCCAGCATTTT. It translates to CSVARGGAGQPQHF.

The CDR3 is CSARKGRGLEVPQHF. The CDR3 DNA follows: TGCAGTGCTAGAAAGGGCAGGGGGCTAGAGGTGCCCCAGCATTTT. The chain employs TRBV20-1 and TRBJ1-5, with 8 positions matching TRBD1. The CDR3 totals 15 residues. Germline values: CDR1 DFQATT, CDR2 SNEGSKA (reference sequence). Trimming at V came to 2 bases and at J to 9 bases, leaving 12 bases not matched to a gene.

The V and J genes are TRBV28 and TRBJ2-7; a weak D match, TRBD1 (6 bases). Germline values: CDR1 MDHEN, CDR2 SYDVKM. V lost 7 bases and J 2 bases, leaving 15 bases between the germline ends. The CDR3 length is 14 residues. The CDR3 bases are TGTGCCAGCACCGCATCAGGGGCGGCCTACGAGCAGTACTTC. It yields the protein CASTASGAAYEQYF. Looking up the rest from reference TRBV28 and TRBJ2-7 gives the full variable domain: DVKVTQSSRYLVKRTGEKVFLECVQDMDHENMFWYRQDPGLGLRLIYFSYDVKMKEKGDIPEGYSVSREKKERFSLILESASTNQTSMYLCASTASGAAYEQYFGPGTRLTVT.

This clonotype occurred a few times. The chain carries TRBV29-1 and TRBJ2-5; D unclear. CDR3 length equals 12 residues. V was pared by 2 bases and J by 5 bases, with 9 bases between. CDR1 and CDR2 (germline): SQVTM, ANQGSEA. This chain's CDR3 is CSVEIEAETQYF. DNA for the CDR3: TGCAGCGTTGAAATCGAGGCGGAGACCCAGTACTTC.

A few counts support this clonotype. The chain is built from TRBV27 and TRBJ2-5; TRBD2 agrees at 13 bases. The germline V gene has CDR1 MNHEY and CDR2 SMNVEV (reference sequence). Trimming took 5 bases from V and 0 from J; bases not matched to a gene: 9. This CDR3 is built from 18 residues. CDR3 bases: TGTGCCAGCAGTCCAAGACTAGCGGGGGGCTCGTACCAAGAGACCCAGTACTTC. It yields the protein CASSPRLAGGSYQETQYF.

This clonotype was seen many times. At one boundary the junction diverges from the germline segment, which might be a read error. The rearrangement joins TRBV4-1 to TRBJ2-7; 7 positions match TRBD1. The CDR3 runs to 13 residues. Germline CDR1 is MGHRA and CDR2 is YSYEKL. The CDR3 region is CASSPPGQRLPIF. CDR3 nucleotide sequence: TGCGCCAGCAGCCCCCCGGGACAGCGCCTGCCTATCTTC.

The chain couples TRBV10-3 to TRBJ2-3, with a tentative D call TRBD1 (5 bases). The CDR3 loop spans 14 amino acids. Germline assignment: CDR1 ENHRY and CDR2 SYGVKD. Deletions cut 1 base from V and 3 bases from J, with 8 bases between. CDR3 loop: CAISEFQGTDTQYF. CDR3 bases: TGTGCCATCAGTGAGTTTCAGGGTACAGATACGCAGTATTTT.

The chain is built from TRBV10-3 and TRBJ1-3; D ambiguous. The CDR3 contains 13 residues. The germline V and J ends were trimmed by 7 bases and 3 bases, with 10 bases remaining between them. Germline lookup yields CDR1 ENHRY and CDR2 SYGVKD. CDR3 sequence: CAIMTDGGNTIYF. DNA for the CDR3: TGTGCCATCATGACGGACGGTGGAAACACCATATATTTT.

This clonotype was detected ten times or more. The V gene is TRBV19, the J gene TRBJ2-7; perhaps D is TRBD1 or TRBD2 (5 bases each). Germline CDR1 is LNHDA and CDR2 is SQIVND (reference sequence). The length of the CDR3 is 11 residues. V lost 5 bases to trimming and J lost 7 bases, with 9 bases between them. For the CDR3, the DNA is TGTGCCAGTAGTCTCGGGACGGAGCAGTACTTC. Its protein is CASSLGTEQYF.